The 20 T cell receptor beta chains below all came from one sample that was sequenced in a study of T cell responses to AZD1222 COVID-19 vaccine. Measured with immunoSEQ multiplex PCR; TCRdb has only the in-frame clones, and not every one. The sample lists about 140,000 clones, 70% to 90% occurring once. The sequencing used peripheral blood, collected 28 days after the second dose of the MenACWY control vaccine. These receptors originate from an adult who received the MenACWY meningococcal vaccine as a control.

The V and J genes are TRBV13 and TRBJ1-2; tentative D call: TRBD1 (5 bases). The CDR3 sequence is 14 residues long. Germline-derived CDR1 and CDR2 are PRHDT and FYEKMQ (reference sequence). V shed 5 bases and J shed 5 bases, with 15 bases lying between them. CDR3: CASSLAGTAYGYTF. The CDR3 bases are TGTGCCAGCAGCCTAGCCGGGACGGCATATGGCTACACCTTC.

This clone appeared once. The chain links TRBV6-1 to TRBJ1-6; TRBD1 matches 7 bases. V dropped 2 bases and J dropped 5; count of bases not matched to a gene: 3. Germline-derived CDR1 and CDR2 are MNHNS and SASEGT. The CDR3 loop spans 15 amino acids. In nucleotides, the CDR3 is TGTGCCAGCAGTGAAATTCAGGGGGATAATTCACCCCTCCACTTT. Protein product: CASSEIQGDNSPLHF.

V and J are TRBV6-5 and TRBJ2-1, with 10 bases that match TRBD1. V trimming: 5 bases; J trimming: 8 bases; junction bases outside the gene matches: 9. This CDR3 contains 15 residues. Germline assignment: CDR1 MNHEY and CDR2 SVGAGI. The CDR3 reads CASSRNDRGLDEQFF. The CDR3 region has the DNA TGTGCCAGCAGTCGTAATGACAGGGGGCTCGATGAGCAGTTCTTC.

This clone has only one observation. The V and J genes are TRBV7-8 and TRBJ2-1; 8 nucleotides align to TRBD1. The ends lost 1 base at V and 7 bases at J; junction bases unmatched: 9. The V gene's germline CDR1 is SGHVS and CDR2 FQNEAQ. The CDR3 extends over 16 amino acids. The CDR3: CASSLGTGFVWNEQFF. The CDR3 DNA is TGTGCCAGCAGCTTAGGGACAGGGTTTGTGTGGAATGAGCAGTTCTTC. Filled out from reference TRBV7-8 and TRBJ2-1, the complete variable domain reads GAGVSQSPRYKVAKRGQDVALRCDPISGHVSLFWYQQALGQGPEFLTYFQNEAQLDKSGLPSDRFFAERPEGSVSTLKIQRTQQEDSAVYLCASSLGTGFVWNEQFFGPGTRLTVL.

The V and J genes are TRBV12-3 or TRBV12-4 and TRBJ2-5, with TRBD2 matching over 7 bases. V gave up 4 bases and J gave up 5 bases; unmatched junction bases: 1. The CDR3 sequence is 12 residues long. The CDR3 nucleotides are TGTGCCAGCAGTTGGGGGGGGGAGACCCAGTACTTC. It codes for CASSWGGETQYF.

The CDR3 spells CASSFGQGDQPQHF. The CDR3 nucleotides are TGTGCCAGCAGCTTCGGACAGGGGGATCAGCCCCAGCATTTT. The rearrangement joins TRBV5-8 to TRBJ1-5; 10 bases map to TRBD1. The CDR3 is 14 amino acids. The germline CDR1 and CDR2 sequences are SGHTS and YDEGEE. Trimming removed 2 bases from V and 5 bases from J; junction bases left unmatched: 1.

V and J are TRBV7-2 and TRBJ1-4, with D perhaps TRBD1 (5 bases). The V and J ends lost 1 base and 7 bases respectively, with 13 bases between them. The CDR3 extends over 15 amino acids. CDR1 and CDR2 from the germline V gene are SGHTA and FQGNSA. In nucleotides, the CDR3 is TGTGCCAGCAGCTTAGATGGCAGGGTTGGTGAAAAACTGTTTTTT. It encodes CASSLDGRVGEKLFF.

The chain joins TRBV28 to TRBJ2-7; 10 nucleotides align to TRBD1. The germline CDR1 and CDR2 sequences are MDHEN and SYDVKM. The CDR3 contains 15 residues. Unmatched junction bases numbered 8, after V lost 4 bases and J lost 5 bases. The CDR3 DNA is TGTGCCAGCAGTTACTCCGGGACAGGGGCCCACGAGCAGTACTTC. It specifies CASSYSGTGAHEQYF.

The rearrangement joins TRBV5-1 to TRBJ1-6; 7 bases match TRBD1. V lost 2 bases, J lost 4 bases, and 6 bases stayed unmatched. The CDR3 extends over 16 amino acids. Per the germline V gene, CDR1 is SGHRS and CDR2 is YFSETQ. CDR3 protein: CASSFGTADYNSPLHF. In DNA, the CDR3 is TGCGCCAGCAGCTTCGGGACAGCCGATTATAATTCACCCCTCCACTTT.

This clone was recorded only once. Other DNA variants within this sample encode the same CDR3. The genes are TRBV19 and TRBJ1-2; D perhaps matches TRBD1 (5 bases). The V and J ends lost 2 bases and 4 bases respectively, with 11 bases between them. Per the germline V gene, CDR1 is LNHDA and CDR2 is SQIVND (reference sequence). The CDR3 contains 14 residues. The CDR3 DNA is TGTGCCAGTAGTATATCAACAGGCGGCTATGGCTACACCTTC. This codes for CASSISTGGYGYTF. Full variable domain (remainder filled in from reference TRBV19 and TRBJ1-2): DGGITQSPKYLFRKEGQNVTLSCEQNLNHDAMYWYRQDPGQGLRLIYYSQIVNDFQKGDIAEGYSVSREKKESFPLTVTSAQKNPTAFYLCASSISTGGYGYTFGSGTRLTVV.

This sequence joins TRBV7-2 and TRBJ2-7; TRBD1 aligns across 7 bases. The CDR3 loop spans 14 amino acids. V was clipped by 5 bases and J by 0 bases; unmatched bases: 4. From germline, CDR1 is SGHTA and CDR2 FQGNSA. The DNA of the CDR3 is TGTGCCAGCAGCGGACAGGCTTACTCCTACGAGCAGTACTTC. This encodes CASSGQAYSYEQYF.

The J gene is TRBJ2-1, the V gene TRBV11-1; TRBD1 matches 8 bases. The CDR3 sequence is 15 residues long. CDR1 and CDR2 from the germline V gene are SGHAT and FQDESV (reference sequence). Unmatched junction bases numbered 10, after V lost 5 bases and J lost 7 bases. DNA of the CDR3: TGTGCCAGCAGCCCTTCCGTGGACAGGGTGAATGAGCAGTTCTTC. Residues: CASSPSVDRVNEQFF.

The V call is TRBV6-5, the J call TRBJ2-1; D not resolved. Germline values: CDR1 MNHEY, CDR2 SVGAGI. The germline V and J ends were trimmed by 5 bases and 6 bases, with 14 bases remaining between them. CDR3 length: 14 amino acids. The CDR3 nucleotides are TGTGCCAGCAGTCTCCGGGTCCCCTCCAATGAGCAGTTCTTC. It encodes CASSLRVPSNEQFF.

The chain joins TRBV6-2 or TRBV6-3 to TRBJ1-2; D remains ambiguous. Germline V CDR1 and CDR2: MNHEY, SVGEGT. V lost 2 bases, J lost 8 bases, and 9 bases lay in between. The CDR3 totals 12 residues. DNA of the CDR3: TGTGCCAGCAGTTACGGAGGGCAGGGCTACACCTTC. This codes for CASSYGGQGYTF.

The J gene is TRBJ2-1, the V gene TRBV11-1; 9 bases are shared with TRBD2. The CDR3 sequence is 15 residues long. With 1 base clipped from V and 7 bases from J, the junction kept 5 bases outside the gene matches. Germline CDR1 reads SGHAT; CDR2 reads FQDESV (reference sequence). The CDR3: CASSLGLAGTNEQFF. CDR3 nucleotide sequence: TGTGCCAGCAGCTTAGGCCTAGCGGGAACGAATGAGCAGTTCTTC.

The chain has TRBV7-9 and TRBJ2-5; 10 positions agree with TRBD1. The CDR3 sequence is 16 residues long. J was trimmed by 1 base and V by 3 bases; bases with no gene match: 5. The germline gives CDR1 SEHNR, CDR2 FQNEAQ (reference sequence). CDR3: CASSLGDRGLQETQYF. CDR3 coding DNA: TGTGCCAGCAGCTTGGGGGACAGGGGACTCCAAGAGACCCAGTACTTC. Drawing the rest from reference TRBV7-9 and TRBJ2-5, the complete variable domain is DTGVSQNPRHKITKRGQNVTFRCDPISEHNRLYWYRQTLGQGPEFLTYFQNEAQLEKSRLLSDRFSAERPKGSFSTLEIQRTEQGDSAMYLCASSLGDRGLQETQYFGPGTRLLVL.

The chain links TRBV7-2 to TRBJ1-1; 10 positions match TRBD1. From germline, CDR1 is SGHTA and CDR2 FQGNSA. V shed 3 bases, J shed 3 bases, and the junction held 7 bases outside the gene matches. This CDR3 region has 16 residues. The CDR3 loop reads CASSFTPGQGDTEAFF. The DNA of the CDR3 is TGTGCCAGCAGCTTTACCCCCGGACAGGGGGACACTGAAGCTTTCTTT.

V and J are TRBV9 and TRBJ2-3; D is unresolved. Deletions cut 0 bases from V and 4 bases from J, with 9 bases between. This CDR3 spans 14 amino acids. CDR1 SGDLS and CDR2 YYNGEE come from the germline V gene. CDR3 region: CASSVAVRPDTQYF. In DNA form, the CDR3 reads TGTGCCAGCAGCGTAGCCGTCAGACCAGATACGCAGTATTTT.

This sequence joins TRBV18 and TRBJ2-2; the D gene could be TRBD1 or TRBD2 (7 bases each). The CDR3 runs 17 residues. Trimming removed 2 bases at V and 3 bases at J, with 16 bases between. The germline CDR1 and CDR2 sequences are KGHSH and LQKENI. Here the CDR3 reads CASSPSIAGGDTGELFF. The CDR3 nucleotides are TGTGCCAGCTCACCATCGATCGCAGGGGGGGACACCGGGGAGCTGTTTTTT.

Remarks on this clone: Sequence at one end of the junction differs from germline and may be a read error. The chain recombines TRBV7-9 with TRBJ1-2; 7 bases line up with TRBD1. The CDR3 length is 10 residues. The germline gives CDR1 SEHNR, CDR2 FQNEAQ (reference sequence). The CDR3 protein is CASSPPGQSF. The CDR3 DNA sequence: TGTGCCAGCAGCCCCCCGGGACAGAGTTTC.